This T cell receptor (beta chain) was observed in a study of blood T cell repertoires in COVID-19 (dated by TCRdb to the early 2020s). Regarding the study in general: Collaborator samples came from the United States, Italy and Spain and covered acute and convalescent phases of COVID-19. The material from the prospective study consisted of cDNA or gDNA derived from T cells, B-cell-depleted T cells, or PBMCs. Deeply sampled blood TCRbeta repertoires from subjects exposed to, actively infected with, or recovered from COVID-19 were included in the dataset. The repertoires were released in a freely available public database meant as a resource for research on the immune response to SARS-CoV-2. The samples were drawn from the first 160 participants of the ongoing ImmuneRACE study and from 950 to 1,500 subjects provided by 6 global collaborators. Nearly every sample came with metadata listing a de-identified subject ID, COVID-19 status, age in years and sex. Where available, HLA class I and class II types were obtained from metadata supplied by the sample provider rather than from assay-based typing.

Of note for this clone: Its antigen is still unknown. Per-nucleotide qualities are absent, and no much larger clonotype sits a single base away.

General study outcomes and caveats: How much clinical and demographic metadata was included differed by source and by participant, and the metadata was provided uncurated.

TCRbeta CDR3 regions were amplified from genomic DNA using the immunoSEQ Assay, a bias-controlled multiplex PCR. Processing in the source paper ran as follows. The number of nucleated cells in each sample was estimated from the amplification of reference gene primers within the assay. Sequence reads were collapsed and filtered to measure the absolute abundance of every unique TCRbeta CDR3 rearrangement. For each sample, productive Simpson clonality was calculated as the square root of Simpson's diversity index across productive rearrangements. Sourced from immuneACCESS, this table was stored by TCRdb with only in-frame sequences that have V and J called. A share of the clones is absent; for the studies checked, an unresolved V gene accounts for under half, and the remainder has no known explanation. That table supplies the V and J calls and clone size; D and trimming were determined from the DNA. The sample profile shows approximately 180,000 clones; approximately 79% of them were found once. 26% of the sample is held by the ten biggest clonotypes.

The CDR3, from cysteine to phenylalanine, totals 17 residues. The sequence is cut down to CDR3 DNA, 51 bases in frame from base 1. A distance of 22 bases separates the germline ends of V and J, which lose 4 bases and 4 bases respectively. As encoded in the germline V gene, CDR1 is MGHRA while CDR2 is YSYEKL. Whole blood was collected in K2EDTA tubes by collaborating institutions according to the institutions' own protocols. For TCRbeta analysis, collaborator samples were shipped as frozen whole blood, as isolated PBMCs, or as DNA extracted from either sample type. The source is a woman in her 70s with acute or convalescent COVID-19. This chain is built from TRBV4-1 and TRBJ1-2; the D gene remains uncertain. Specimen: peripheral blood. DNA sequence: TGCGCCAGCAGCCCGACCCCTCGCGAGAGGCTTACCTATGGCTACACCTTC. The encoded protein is CASSPTPRERLTYGYTF.